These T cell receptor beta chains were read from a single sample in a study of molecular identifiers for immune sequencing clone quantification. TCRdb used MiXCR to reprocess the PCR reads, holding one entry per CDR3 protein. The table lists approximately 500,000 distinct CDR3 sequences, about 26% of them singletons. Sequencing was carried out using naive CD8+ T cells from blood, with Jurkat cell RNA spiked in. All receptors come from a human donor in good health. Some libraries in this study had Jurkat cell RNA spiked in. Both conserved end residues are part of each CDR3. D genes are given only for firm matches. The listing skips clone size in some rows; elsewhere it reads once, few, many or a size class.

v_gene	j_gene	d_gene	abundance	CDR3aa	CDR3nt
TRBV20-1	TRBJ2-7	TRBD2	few	CSARRLAGASYEQYF	TGCAGTGCTCGACGACTAGCGGGGGCCTCCTACGAGCAGTACTTC
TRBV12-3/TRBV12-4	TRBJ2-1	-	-	CASSKILNEQFF	TGTGCCAGCAGTAAGATCCTGAATGAGCAGTTCTTC
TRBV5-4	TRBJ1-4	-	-	CASSPPGNEKLFF	TGTGCCAGCAGTCCCCCTGGGAATGAAAAACTGTTTTTT
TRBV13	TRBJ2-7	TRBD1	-	CASRSGQPSYEQYF	TGTGCCAGCCGCTCGGGACAGCCCTCCTACGAGCAGTACTTC
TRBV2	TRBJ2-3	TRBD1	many	CASSGWDRGTDTQYF	TGTGCCAGCAGTGGATGGGACAGGGGCACAGATACGCAGTATTTT
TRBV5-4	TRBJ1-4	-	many	CASSLGQNNEKLFF	TGTGCCAGCAGCTTGGGACAGAATAATGAAAAACTGTTTTTT
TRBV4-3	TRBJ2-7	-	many	CASSSGFSSYEQYF	TGCGCCAGCAGTTCCGGATTCAGCTCCTACGAGCAGTACTTC
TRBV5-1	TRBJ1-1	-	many	CASSWGGSGTEAFF	TGCGCCAGCAGCTGGGGCGGGTCAGGCACTGAAGCTTTCTTT
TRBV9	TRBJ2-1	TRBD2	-	CASSLPGGPGRAYNEQFF	TGTGCCAGCAGCCTACCCGGAGGGCCCGGGAGGGCCTACAATGAGCAGTTCTTC
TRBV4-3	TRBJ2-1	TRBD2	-	CASSQDWRGGAVNNEQFF	TGCGCCAGCAGCCAAGATTGGCGCGGGGGGGCCGTAAACAATGAGCAGTTCTTC
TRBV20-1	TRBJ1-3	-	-	CSAIPDGFRAGNTIYF	TGCAGTGCCATACCGGACGGGTTCAGAGCTGGAAACACCATATATTTT
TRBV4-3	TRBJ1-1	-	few	CASSRGLVDTEAFF	TGCGCCAGCAGCCGAGGACTGGTGGACACTGAAGCTTTCTTT
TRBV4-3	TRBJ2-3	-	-	CASRQAGGATDTQYF	TGCGCCAGCCGCCAAGCTGGCGGGGCCACAGATACGCAGTATTTT
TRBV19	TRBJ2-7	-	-	CASSIGGGWYEQYF	TGTGCCAGTAGTATAGGAGGGGGTTGGTACGAGCAGTACTTC
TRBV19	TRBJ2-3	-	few	CASSQGGRSTDTQYF	TGTGCCAGTAGTCAGGGGGGACGGAGCACAGATACGCAGTATTTT
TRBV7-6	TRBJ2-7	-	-	CASSLGRLEQYF	TGTGCCAGCAGCTTAGGGCGGCTCGAGCAGTACTTC
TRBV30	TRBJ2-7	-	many	CAWSDSMSTASYEQYF	TGTGCCTGGAGTGACTCCATGAGTACCGCCTCCTACGAGCAGTACTTC
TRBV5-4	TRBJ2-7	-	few	CASSLDTSTPSYEQYF	TGTGCCAGCAGCTTGGATACCTCCACGCCCTCCTACGAGCAGTACTTC
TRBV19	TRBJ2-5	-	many	CASSIGDLYQETQYF	TGTGCCAGTAGTATAGGGGATCTGTACCAAGAGACCCAGTACTTC
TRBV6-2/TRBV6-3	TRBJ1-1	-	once	CASSYGNTESFF	TGTGCCAGCAGTTACGGAAACACTGAATCTTTCTTT
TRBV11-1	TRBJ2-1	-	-	CASSLYWEYNEQFF	TGTGCCAGCAGCTTATATTGGGAGTACAATGAGCAGTTCTTC
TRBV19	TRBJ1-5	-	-	CASSITQFNQPQHF	TGTGCCAGTAGTATAACGCAGTTCAATCAGCCCCAGCATTTT
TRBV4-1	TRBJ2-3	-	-	CASSLGGGGQADTQYF	TGCGCCAGCAGCCTTGGAGGGGGGGGCCAGGCAGATACGCAGTATTTT
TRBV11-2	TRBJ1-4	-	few	CASSLSRQSHDEKLFF	TGTGCCAGCAGCTTATCGCGACAGAGCCACGATGAAAAACTGTTTTTT
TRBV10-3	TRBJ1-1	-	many	CAISDPFNTEAFF	TGTGCCATCAGTGACCCATTTAACACTGAAGCTTTCTTT
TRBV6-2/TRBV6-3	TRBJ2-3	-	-	CASSYGERDYTDTQYF	TGTGCCAGCAGTTACGGCGAGAGGGATTACACAGATACGCAGTATTTT
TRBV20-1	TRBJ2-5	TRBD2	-	CSARGGGVQETQYF	TGCAGTGCTAGAGGCGGGGGGGTCCAAGAGACCCAGTACTTC
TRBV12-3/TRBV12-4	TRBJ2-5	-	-	CASSLEGGQQETQYF	TGTGCCAGCAGTTTAGAGGGCGGGCAACAAGAGACCCAGTACTTC
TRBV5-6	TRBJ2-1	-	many	CASSHFAGSGSYNEQFF	TGTGCCAGCAGCCACTTTGCGGGGTCCGGGTCCTACAATGAGCAGTTCTTC
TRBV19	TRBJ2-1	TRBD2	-	CASSIILAGVVNEQFF	TGTGCCAGTAGTATTATTCTAGCGGGAGTGGTCAATGAGCAGTTCTTC
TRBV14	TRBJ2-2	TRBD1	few	CASSPPPGQGFTGELFF	TGTGCCAGCAGCCCACCGCCGGGACAGGGTTTCACCGGGGAGCTGTTTTTT
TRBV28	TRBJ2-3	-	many	CASRKEILGTDTQYF	TGTGCCAGCAGGAAGGAAATCCTTGGGACAGATACGCAGTATTTT
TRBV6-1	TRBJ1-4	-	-	CASSEGTALGAEKLFF	TGTGCCAGCAGTGAAGGGACCGCGCTAGGCGCGGAAAAACTGTTTTTT
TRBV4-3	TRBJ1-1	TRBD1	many	CASSQVTLDRGAEAFF	TGCGCCAGCAGCCAAGTAACCCTGGACAGGGGGGCTGAAGCTTTCTTT
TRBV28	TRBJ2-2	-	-	CASSLDSFGGELFF	TGTGCCAGCAGTCTGGACAGCTTTGGCGGGGAGCTGTTTTTT
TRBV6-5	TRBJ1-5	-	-	CASNYGTGAPQHF	TGTGCCAGCAATTACGGTACGGGGGCACCCCAGCATTTT
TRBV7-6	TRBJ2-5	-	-	CASSLDSGEETQYF	TGTGCCAGCAGCCTAGACTCGGGGGAAGAGACCCAGTACTTC
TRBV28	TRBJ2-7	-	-	CASSISPSSYERYF	TGTGCCAGCAGCATTAGTCCAAGCTCCTACGAGCGGTACTTC
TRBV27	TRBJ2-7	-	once	CGSSFSGTGTYEQYF	TGTGGCAGCAGTTTTTCAGGTACGGGTACCTACGAGCAGTACTTC
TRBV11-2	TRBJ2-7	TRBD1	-	CASSSGGAGYEQYF	TGTGCCAGCAGCTCAGGGGGCGCGGGATACGAGCAGTACTTC